This T cell receptor (beta chain) is from a study of type 1 regulatory T cells. As for the study in general: An in vitro protocol generated T-allo10, a Tr1-enriched, alloantigen-specific CD4 T cell product.

From the reads, TCRdb called clonotypes with MiXCR, one entry per CDR3 protein. Here the sample spans around 88,000 distinct CDR3 sequences, 25% to 40% being singletons. Germline values: CDR1 DFQATT, CDR2 SNEGSKA (reference sequence). This CDR3 spans 15 amino acids. The germline V and J ends were trimmed by 2 bases and 0 bases, with 11 bases remaining between them. The material sequenced was CD4+ T cells, either the whole sample or a sorted fraction (not recorded which). This sequence joins TRBV20-1 and TRBJ2-1; the D is unclear. The receptor comes from a human donor in good health. CDR3 sequence reads: CSARTDTSSYNEQFF. In nucleotides, the CDR3 is TGCAGTGCTAGAACCGACACCAGCTCCTACAATGAGCAGTTCTTC.